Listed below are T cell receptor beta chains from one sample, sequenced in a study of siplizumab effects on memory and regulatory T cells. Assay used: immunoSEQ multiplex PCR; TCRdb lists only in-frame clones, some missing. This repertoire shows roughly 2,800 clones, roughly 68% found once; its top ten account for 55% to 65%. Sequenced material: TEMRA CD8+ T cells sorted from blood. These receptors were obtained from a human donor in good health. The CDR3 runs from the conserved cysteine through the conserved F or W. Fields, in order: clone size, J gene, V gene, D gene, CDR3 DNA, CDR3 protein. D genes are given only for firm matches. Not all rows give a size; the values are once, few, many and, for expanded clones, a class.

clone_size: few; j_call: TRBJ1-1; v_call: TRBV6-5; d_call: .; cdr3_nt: TGTGCCAGCAGTTACCCCAACACTGAAGCTTTCTTT; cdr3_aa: CASSYPNTEAFF
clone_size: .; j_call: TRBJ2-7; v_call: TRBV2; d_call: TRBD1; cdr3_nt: TGTGCCAGCAACTATTCCCCAGACAGGGAGCAGCAGTACTTC; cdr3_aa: CASNYSPDREQQYF
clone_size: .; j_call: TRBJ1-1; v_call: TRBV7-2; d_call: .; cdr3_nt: TGTGCCAGCAGCTTACACCAGGGGAACACTGAAGCTTTCTTT; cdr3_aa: CASSLHQGNTEAFF
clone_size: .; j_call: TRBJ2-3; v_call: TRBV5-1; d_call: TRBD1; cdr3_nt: TGCGCCAGCAGCTCCGGGACAGGGGGTATAGATACGCAGTATTTT; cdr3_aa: CASSSGTGGIDTQYF
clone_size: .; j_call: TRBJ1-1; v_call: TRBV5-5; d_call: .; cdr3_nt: TGTGCCAGCTCAACCGGGGAGAGCACTGAAGCTTTCTTT; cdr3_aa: CASSTGESTEAFF
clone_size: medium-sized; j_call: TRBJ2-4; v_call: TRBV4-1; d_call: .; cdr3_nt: TGCGCCAGCAGCCTGAGAAGGGGATGGAGCATTCAGTACTTC; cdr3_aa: CASSLRRGWSIQYF
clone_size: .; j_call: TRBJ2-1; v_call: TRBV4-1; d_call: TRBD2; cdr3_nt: TGCGCCAGCAGCCTCTATAGCGGGGGGGTTATCTACAATGAGCAGTTCTTC; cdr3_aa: CASSLYSGGVIYNEQFF
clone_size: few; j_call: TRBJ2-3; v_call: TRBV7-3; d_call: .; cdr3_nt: TGTGCCAGCAGTCCTATAGAAGATACGCAGTATTTT; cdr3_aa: CASSPIEDTQYF
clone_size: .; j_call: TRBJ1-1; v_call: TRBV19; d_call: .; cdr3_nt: TGTGCCAGTAGTATAGATATGTTTAGGTGGCTTGAAGCTTTCTTT; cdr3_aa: CASSIDMFRWLEAFF
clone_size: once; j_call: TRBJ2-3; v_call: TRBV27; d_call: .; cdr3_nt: TGTGCCAGCAGTTTCCCCGATCCCGGGAATACGCAGTATTTT; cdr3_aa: CASSFPDPGNTQYF
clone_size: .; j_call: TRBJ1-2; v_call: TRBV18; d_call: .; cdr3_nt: TGTGCCAGCTCACCATGGGCGGATTATGGCTACACCTTC; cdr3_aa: CASSPWADYGYTF
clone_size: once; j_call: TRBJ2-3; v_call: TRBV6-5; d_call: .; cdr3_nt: TGTGCCAGCAGATACCAAGATACGCAGTATTTT; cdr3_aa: CASRYQDTQYF
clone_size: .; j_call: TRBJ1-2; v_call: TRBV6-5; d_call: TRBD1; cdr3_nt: TGTGCCAGCAGTTACGATACAGGGGGTTCCTATGGCTACACCTTC; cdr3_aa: CASSYDTGGSYGYTF
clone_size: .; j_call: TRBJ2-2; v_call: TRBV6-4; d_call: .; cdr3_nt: TGTGCCAGCAGTGACTCGGGAACCACCAACACCGGGGAGCTGTTTTTT; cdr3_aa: CASSDSGTTNTGELFF
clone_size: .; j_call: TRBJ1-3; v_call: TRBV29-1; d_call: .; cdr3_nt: TGCAGCGCGGCGGGGGGGCACTCTGGAAACACCATATATTTT; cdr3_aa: CSAAGGHSGNTIYF
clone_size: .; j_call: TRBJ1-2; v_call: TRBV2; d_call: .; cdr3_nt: TGTGCCAGCAGTGAACGCGGGGCCGGCTATGGCTACACCTTC; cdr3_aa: CASSERGAGYGYTF
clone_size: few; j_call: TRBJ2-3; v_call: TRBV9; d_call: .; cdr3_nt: TGTGCCAGCAGCGCACGGACTACCAGCACAGATACGCAGTATTTT; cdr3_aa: CASSARTTSTDTQYF
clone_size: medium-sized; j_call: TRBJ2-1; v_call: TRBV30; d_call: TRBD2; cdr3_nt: TGTGCCTGGAGGGCAGTCCACCTAGCGGGGTCCTACAATGAGCAGTTCTTC; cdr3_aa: CAWRAVHLAGSYNEQFF
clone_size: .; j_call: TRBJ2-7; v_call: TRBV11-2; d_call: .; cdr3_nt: TGTGCCAGCAGCCCCGACCGGTACGAGCAGTACTTC; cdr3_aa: CASSPDRYEQYF
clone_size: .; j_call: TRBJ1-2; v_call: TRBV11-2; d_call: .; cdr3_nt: TGTGCCAGCGAAAACAGGGCTACTAACTATGGCTACACCTTC; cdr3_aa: CASENRATNYGYTF
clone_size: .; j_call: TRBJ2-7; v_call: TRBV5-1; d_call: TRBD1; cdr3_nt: TGCGCCAGCAGCTTGGAGGCAGGGGGTGCCTCATCCTACGAGCAGTACTTC; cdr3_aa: CASSLEAGGASSYEQYF
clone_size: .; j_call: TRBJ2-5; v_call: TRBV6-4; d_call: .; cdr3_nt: TGTGCCAGCAGCTTAAACGGAGAAGAGACCCAGTACTTC; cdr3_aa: CASSLNGEETQYF
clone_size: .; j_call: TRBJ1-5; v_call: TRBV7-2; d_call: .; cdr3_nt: TGTGCCAGCAGCTTAGGGGGCTATCAGCCCCAGCATTTT; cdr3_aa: CASSLGGYQPQHF
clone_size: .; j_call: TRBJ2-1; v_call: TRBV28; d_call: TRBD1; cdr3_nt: TGTGCCAGCAGCATAGGGACAGGGGGCAACAATGAGCAGTTCTTC; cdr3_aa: CASSIGTGGNNEQFF
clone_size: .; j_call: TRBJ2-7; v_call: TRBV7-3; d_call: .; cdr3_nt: TGTGCCAGCAGCTTACTGGGGGGCCGCGGCGAGCAGTACTTC; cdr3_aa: CASSLLGGRGEQYF